The 27 T cell receptor beta chains given below trace back to one sample, sequenced in a study of PD-1 blockade in classical Hodgkin lymphoma. Each patient experienced a relapse that followed autologous stem cell transplantation, and brentuximab vedotin exposure varied. Libraries were prepared by immunoSEQ multiplex PCR; TCRdb keeps only in-frame clonotypes and omits some of them. Among tens of thousands of clones listed, roughly nine tenths were seen once. The specimen was peripheral blood mononuclear cells (PBMCs), collected at baseline. The source is a human donor with classical Hodgkin lymphoma.

The rearrangement joins TRBV5-6 to TRBJ2-7, with D tentatively TRBD2 (5 bases). This CDR3 comprises 13 residues. The V gene lost 4 bases and the J gene lost 3 bases, with 11 bases spanning the gap. CDR1 SGHDT and CDR2 YYEEEE come from the germline V gene. The CDR3 protein is CASSTGLFYEQYF. The CDR3 region has the DNA TGTGCCAGCAGCACTGGACTGTTCTACGAGCAGTACTTC.

The chain is built from TRBV7-9 and TRBJ2-5, with TRBD1 matching 8 bases. Germline V CDR1 and CDR2: SEHNR, FQNEAQ (reference sequence). The length of the CDR3 is 14 residues. After removal of 5 bases from V and 6 bases from J, the junction contained 8 bases not matched to a gene. CDR3 in DNA: TGTGCCAGCAGCCTCACCGGGACAGGAAAGACCCAGTACTTC. The encoded protein is CASSLTGTGKTQYF.

This sequence joins TRBV29-1 and TRBJ2-3, with a possible D match to TRBD2 (6 bases). Germline V CDR1 and CDR2: SQVTM, ANQGSEA. Trimming took 5 bases from V and 2 from J, leaving 8 bases between them. The CDR3 length is 12 residues. CDR3 in amino acids: CSVRGDTDTQYF. CDR3 in DNA: TGCAGCGTTCGCGGGGACACAGATACGCAGTATTTT.

The V call is TRBV21-1, the J call TRBJ2-7; no check of the table's D call, TRBD1, against the DNA was made. TRBV21-1 is noted as a pseudogene. This CDR3 is 15 amino acids long. Here the CDR3 reads CASSNPRGLYYEQYF. The CDR3 region has the DNA TGTGCCAGCAGCAACCCCAGGGGGCTTTACTACGAGCAGTACTTC.

V is TRBV13 and J is TRBJ1-1; a possible D gene is TRBD1 (6 bases). V was trimmed by 7 bases and J by 0 bases, leaving 12 bases between them. Germline assignment: CDR1 PRHDT and CDR2 FYEKMQ (reference sequence). The CDR3 totals 14 residues. The CDR3 bases are TGTGCCAGCATCCTAGGGGGGGTGAACACTGAAGCTTTCTTT. This encodes CASILGGVNTEAFF.

This clone was counted a single time. This rearrangement joins TRBV6-5 to TRBJ2-7, with TRBD1 matching 11 bases. Germline V gene sequence: CDR1 MNHEY, CDR2 SVGAGI. The CDR3 is made up of 15 amino acids. J was trimmed by 0 bases and V by 6 bases; bases with no gene match: 4. The CDR3 region is CASRSGQGDSYEQYF. CDR3 nucleotides: TGTGCCAGCAGATCGGGACAGGGGGACTCCTACGAGCAGTACTTC.

The V gene is TRBV6-1, the J gene TRBJ2-7; D is perhaps TRBD2 (5 bases). V was trimmed by 4 bases and J by 6 bases, leaving 22 bases between them. This CDR3 has 16 residues. Germline CDR1 reads MNHNS; CDR2 reads SASEGT. The DNA for the CDR3 is TGTGCCAGCAGTGTTCGAAGCGGTTGGGTGGCATCCGAGCAGTACTTC. It encodes CASSVRSGWVASEQYF.

The rearrangement links TRBV6-6 to TRBJ1-3; the D gene is possibly TRBD1 (5 bases). V dropped 8 bases and J dropped 2 bases, with 10 bases sitting between them. CDR3 length: 13 residues. Germline V CDR1 and CDR2: MNHNY, SVGAGI (reference sequence). The CDR3 is CASGRGAGNTIYF. For the CDR3, the DNA is TGTGCCAGCGGGCGGGGGGCTGGAAACACCATATATTTT.

This chain links TRBV27 with TRBJ1-1, with D unclear. This CDR3 contains 13 residues. Germline V gives CDR1 MNHEY, CDR2 SMNVEV (reference sequence). The germline V and J ends were trimmed by 7 bases and 0 bases, with 9 bases remaining between them. CDR3 loop: CASTPSLNTEAFF. The CDR3 DNA sequence: TGTGCCAGCACCCCCTCGTTGAACACTGAAGCTTTCTTT.

The rearrangement links TRBV4-1 to TRBJ1-2; D gene ambiguous. The CDR3 extends over 13 amino acids. The germline gives CDR1 MGHRA, CDR2 YSYEKL. The V gene lost 0 bases and the J gene lost 5 bases, with 7 bases spanning the gap. Here the CDR3 DNA reads TGCGCCAGCAGCCAAGAGCCGACGTATGGCTACACCTTC. The encoded protein is CASSQEPTYGYTF.

The gene calls are TRBV7-4 and TRBJ2-3; TRBD2 agrees at 10 bases. CDR1 and CDR2 from the germline V gene are SGHVT and SQSDAQ. The V segment lost 2 bases and the J segment 1 base; nucleotides outside the gene matches: 9. This CDR3 is 18 amino acids long. Here the CDR3 reads CASSLKGGLAGGTDTQYF. The CDR3 DNA sequence: TGTGCCAGCAGCTTAAAGGGAGGGCTAGCGGGGGGCACAGATACGCAGTATTTT.

This chain links TRBV7-3 with TRBJ2-3; no clear D gene. V lost 3 bases and J lost 2, with 12 bases in between. Looked up from germline, CDR1 is SGHTA and CDR2 is FQGTGA. This CDR3 region has 15 residues. The CDR3: CASSLGYSNTDTQYF. CDR3 sequence (DNA): TGTGCCAGCAGCTTGGGGTACTCCAACACAGATACGCAGTATTTT.

J is TRBJ1-4 and V is TRBV18; D gene ambiguous. Trimming left V 0 bases short and J 10 bases short, with 9 bases between. The germline V gene has CDR1 KGHSH and CDR2 LQKENI. CDR3 length: 13 amino acids. The CDR3 reads CASSPPEKTKLFF. CDR3 nucleotides: TGTGCCAGCTCACCACCGGAGAAGACAAAACTGTTTTTT. The entire variable domain, with the rest obtained from reference TRBV18 and TRBJ1-4, is as follows: NAGVMQNPRHLVRRRGQEARLRCSPMKGHSHVYWYRQLPEEGLKFMVYLQKENIIDESGMPKERFSAEFPKEGPSILRIQQVVRGDSAAYFCASSPPEKTKLFFGSGTQLSVL.

This chain joins TRBV7-8 and TRBJ1-3, with D perhaps TRBD1 (6 bases). Germline CDR1 SGHVS, CDR2 FQNEAQ. The CDR3 is made up of 14 amino acids. V was cut by 1 base and J by 10 bases, with 14 bases left in between. This CDR3 reads CASSLEGGLPTIYF. CDR3 sequence (DNA): TGTGCCAGCAGCTTAGAGGGGGGGCTGCCGACCATATATTTT.

V gene TRBV6-1 combines with J gene TRBJ1-4; D ambiguous. Germline V gene lookup returns CDR1 MNHNS and CDR2 SASEGT. The V gene lost 4 bases and the J gene lost 0 bases, with 9 bases spanning the gap. The CDR3 is 15 amino acids. The CDR3 region has the DNA TGTGCCAGCAGTGTCACAGCAGCAACTAATGAAAAACTGTTTTTT. Its protein is CASSVTAATNEKLFF.

The chain couples TRBV14 to TRBJ2-3, with D uncertain. Trimming removed 6 bases at V and 5 bases at J, with 12 bases between. The germline V gene encodes CDR1 SGHDN and CDR2 FVKESK. The CDR3 sequence is 13 residues long. In nucleotides, the CDR3 is TGTGCCAGCAGTCTGGCCTTTCTAGATACGCAGTATTTT. It translates to CASSLAFLDTQYF.

The rearrangement links TRBV6-5 to TRBJ2-2; D gene unclear. CDR1 and CDR2 from the germline V gene are MNHEY and SVGAGI. This CDR3 comprises 13 residues. V lost 0 bases and J lost 3, with 2 bases in between. CDR3: CASSYSYTGELFF. The CDR3 nucleotides read TGTGCCAGCAGTTACTCGTACACCGGGGAGCTGTTTTTT.

This chain connects TRBV7-2 to TRBJ2-7, with D possibly matching TRBD1 (6 bases). The V and J ends lost 5 bases and 3 bases respectively, with 23 bases between them. Looked up from germline, CDR1 is SGHTA and CDR2 is FQGNSA. This CDR3 region has 17 residues. The CDR3 loop is CASSQPRGATGRYEQYF. The CDR3 DNA reads as TGTGCCAGCAGCCAACCTCGGGGTGCAACAGGGCGCTACGAGCAGTACTTC. The full variable domain, its missing parts supplied by reference TRBV7-2 and TRBJ2-7, is GAGVSQSPSNKVTEKGKDVELRCDPISGHTALYWYRQSLGQGLEFLIYFQGNSAPDKSGLPSDRFSAERTGGSVSTLTIQRTQQEDSAVYLCASSQPRGATGRYEQYFGPGTRLTVT.

The chain recombines TRBV18 with TRBJ2-7; D ambiguous. V lost 2 bases and J 0 bases, leaving 8 bases between the germline ends. CDR3 length equals 14 residues. Looked up from germline, CDR1 is KGHSH and CDR2 is LQKENI. CDR3 region: CASSPGRSSYEQYF. CDR3 coding DNA: TGTGCCAGCTCACCAGGGCGGAGCTCCTACGAGCAGTACTTC.

The chain joins TRBV27 to TRBJ2-1, with a tentative D call TRBD2 (7 bases). This CDR3 contains 15 residues. V lost 7 bases and J 2 bases, leaving 15 bases between the germline ends. Germline CDR1 reads MNHEY; CDR2 reads SMNVEV (reference sequence). CDR3 sequence reads: CASIYSGGTYNEQFF. The CDR3 nucleotides are TGTGCCAGCATTTATTCGGGGGGCACCTACAATGAGCAGTTCTTC.

This clone was seen more than once but under ten times. The chain is built from TRBV19 and TRBJ2-1; no firm D call. Germline V gene sequence: CDR1 LNHDA, CDR2 SQIVND (reference sequence). CDR3 length: 14 residues. Trimming pared 6 bases from V and 8 bases from J, leaving 17 bases between. For the CDR3, the DNA is TGTGCCAGTAGCCCCACCCTGACCTTCGATGAGCAGTTCTTC. Translating it yields CASSPTLTFDEQFF.

The rearrangement joins TRBV7-9 to TRBJ1-1, with D possibly matching TRBD1 (6 bases). V lost 6 bases, J lost 5 bases, and 10 bases lay in between. The germline CDR1 and CDR2 sequences are SEHNR and FQNEAQ (reference sequence). CDR3 size: 12 residues. The CDR3 region has the DNA TGTGCCAGCAGAGGGGGAAAGACTGAAGCTTTCTTT. Its translation: CASRGGKTEAFF.

The chain links TRBV7-8 to TRBJ2-7, with D possibly matching TRBD1 (5 bases). Germline CDR1 and CDR2: SGHVS and FQNEAQ. CDR3 size: 14 residues. The V end was cut by 5 bases, the J end by 3 bases, with 14 bases between. The CDR3 loop is CASSVTGSVYEQYF. CDR3 in DNA: TGTGCCAGCAGCGTAACAGGTTCCGTCTACGAGCAGTACTTC.

This clone was picked up a small number of times. The V gene is TRBV19, the J gene TRBJ1-5; D gene uncertain. The CDR3 is 14 residues long. Looked up from germline, CDR1 is LNHDA and CDR2 is SQIVND (reference sequence). The V end lost 6 bases, the J end lost 9 bases, and 18 bases lay between the germline ends. The CDR3 sequence is CASRRSLWVRPQHF. The CDR3 bases are TGTGCCAGTAGACGGTCCCTGTGGGTCAGGCCCCAGCATTTT. Filled out from reference TRBV19 and TRBJ1-5, the complete variable domain reads DGGITQSPKYLFRKEGQNVTLSCEQNLNHDAMYWYRQDPGQGLRLIYYSQIVNDFQKGDIAEGYSVSREKKESFPLTVTSAQKNPTAFYLCASRRSLWVRPQHFGDGTRLSIL.

V gene TRBV5-5 combines with J gene TRBJ2-7, with a possible D match to TRBD2 (5 bases). Germline V lookup: CDR1 SGHKS, CDR2 YYEKEE (reference sequence). Trimming shortened V by 3 bases and J by 0 bases, and 16 bases separated the two germline ends. The CDR3 loop spans 16 amino acids. CDR3 protein: CASSSSTGIGSYEQYF. CDR3 coding DNA: TGTGCCAGCAGCTCCTCTACCGGGATCGGCTCCTACGAGCAGTACTTC.

The chain combines TRBV6-1 with TRBJ1-1; TRBD1 agrees at 8 bases. Germline V lookup: CDR1 MNHNS, CDR2 SASEGT. There are 20 residues in the CDR3. After removal of 3 bases from V and 0 bases from J, the junction contained 18 bases not matched to a gene. CDR3 sequence reads: CASSDGSDDRGEIMNTEAFF. As DNA, the CDR3 is TGTGCCAGCAGTGACGGTAGCGACGACAGGGGCGAAATCATGAACACTGAAGCTTTCTTT.

The chain employs TRBV18 and TRBJ2-2; TRBD2 matches at 10 bases. The CDR3 extends over 17 amino acids. Germline V gene data show CDR1 as KGHSH and CDR2 as LQKENI. V was pared by 5 bases and J by 4 bases, with 10 bases of the junction left unmatched. As DNA, the CDR3 is TGTGCCAGCTCAGCCTCAGCGGGGGGGCCGTCCACCGGGGAGCTGTTTTTT. Amino acid sequence: CASSASAGGPSTGELFF.